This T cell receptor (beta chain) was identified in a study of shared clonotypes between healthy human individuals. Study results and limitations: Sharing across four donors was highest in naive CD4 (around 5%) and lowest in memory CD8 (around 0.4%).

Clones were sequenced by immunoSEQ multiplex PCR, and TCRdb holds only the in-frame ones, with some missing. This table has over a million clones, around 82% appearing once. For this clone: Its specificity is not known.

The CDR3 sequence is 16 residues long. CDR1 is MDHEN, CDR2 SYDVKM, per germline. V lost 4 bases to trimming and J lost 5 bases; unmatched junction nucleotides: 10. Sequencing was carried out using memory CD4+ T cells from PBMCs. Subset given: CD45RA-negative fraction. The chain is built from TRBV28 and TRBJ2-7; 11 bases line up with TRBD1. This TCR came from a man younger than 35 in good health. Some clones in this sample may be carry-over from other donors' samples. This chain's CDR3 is CASSSPGDRGSNEQYF. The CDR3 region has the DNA TGTGCCAGCAGTTCCCCCGGGGACAGGGGGAGTAACGAGCAGTACTTC.